These T cell receptor beta chains were read from a single sample in a study of blood T cell repertoires in COVID-19. Libraries were prepared by immunoSEQ multiplex PCR; TCRdb keeps only in-frame clonotypes and omits some of them. The sample contains about 240,000 clones, about 86% of which appear only once. Source material: PBMCs or T cells enriched from blood (not recorded which). The receptors derive from a woman aged 40-49 years with acute COVID-19. Both conserved end residues are part of each CDR3. Fields, in order: D gene, V gene, clone size, J gene, CDR3 DNA, CDR3 protein. A D gene is named only where the DNA matches it firmly. Only some rows state a clone size, as once, few, many or a class for expanded clones.

NA	TRBV6-5	NA	TRBJ2-2	TGTGCCAGCAGTTTTACTAGTGAGAACACCGGGGAGCTGTTTTTT	CASSFTSENTGELFF
NA	TRBV21-1	NA	TRBJ2-7	TGTGCCAGCAGCAAATCACGGGATCTAACAGGGAGTGGGTACTTC	CASSKSRDLTGSGYF
TRBD2	TRBV5-1	NA	TRBJ2-5	TGCGCCAGCAGCTTTAGCGGGAGGTCCCAAGAGACCCAGTACTTC	CASSFSGRSQETQYF
NA	TRBV7-8	few	TRBJ2-3	TGTGCCAGCAGCTTAGTCACGGGAAGTGAGACAGATACGCAGTATTTT	CASSLVTGSETDTQYF
NA	TRBV2	NA	TRBJ2-1	TGTGCCAGCAACCCCGAGCGAGATGAGCAGTTCTTC	CASNPERDEQFF
NA	TRBV10-3	NA	TRBJ2-7	TGTGCCATCAGTGAGAAGGGGCCTGCCTACGAGCAGTACTTC	CAISEKGPAYEQYF
TRBD2	TRBV28	NA	TRBJ2-1	TGTGCCAGCAGTTTTAGACTAGCGGGAGAGGTTGAGCAGTTCTTC	CASSFRLAGEVEQFF
NA	TRBV2	NA	TRBJ2-3	TGTGCCAGCAGTGTGGGAGTTGCAGATACGCAGTATTTT	CASSVGVADTQYF
NA	TRBV11-2	NA	TRBJ2-1	TGTGCCAGCAGCTTATCAACCGGGACTTACAATGAGCAGTTCTTC	CASSLSTGTYNEQFF
TRBD1	TRBV2	NA	TRBJ1-4	TGTGCCAGCAGAAGACAGGGCACGGCTAATGAAAAACTGTTTTTT	CASRRQGTANEKLFF
TRBD1	TRBV7-9	NA	TRBJ1-5	TGTGCCAGCAGCAAAGGACAGGGAAGCAATCAGCCCCAGCATTTT	CASSKGQGSNQPQHF
NA	TRBV6-5	NA	TRBJ1-2	TGTGCCAGCAACCTAGGGAGCGAGGGCGGCTACACCTTC	CASNLGSEGGYTF
NA	TRBV29-1	NA	TRBJ1-1	TGCAGCGTTGTGGTGATCAGGGGCACTGAAGCTTTCTTT	CSVVVIRGTEAFF
TRBD1	TRBV7-9	NA	TRBJ1-2	TGTGCCAGCAGCTCGTGGGAGGCAGGGGGCGGCTACACCTTC	CASSSWEAGGGYTF
NA	TRBV12-5	once	TRBJ1-1	TGTGCTAGTGCCCTCAGTTTTAACACTGAAGCTTTCTTT	CASALSFNTEAFF
NA	TRBV27	once	TRBJ2-5	TGTGCCAGCAGGGAACAGGGGAGGGAGACCCAGTACTTC	CASREQGRETQYF
TRBD1	TRBV30	once	TRBJ1-5	TGTGCCTCGGAACAGGGGGCGGGTCAGCCCCAGCATTTT	CASEQGAGQPQHF
TRBD1	TRBV28	NA	TRBJ2-7	TGTGCCAGCAGTTTTCCGGGACAGGGTCACGAGCAGTACTTC	CASSFPGQGHEQYF
TRBD2	TRBV11-2	NA	TRBJ2-1	TGTGCCAGCAGCCGAATAGCGGGAGGCTACAATGAGCAGTTCTTC	CASSRIAGGYNEQFF
TRBD2	TRBV5-1	once	TRBJ2-1	TGCGCCAGCAGCGCCTTTCGGAGCGGGAGATACAATGAGCAGTTCTTC	CASSAFRSGRYNEQFF
TRBD2	TRBV5-4	NA	TRBJ2-3	TGTGCCAGCAGCTTGGCCGGGCTAGCGGTGGAGTATTTT	CASSLAGLAVEYF
NA	TRBV4-2	NA	TRBJ1-2	TGTGCCAGCAGCCAAGTAGGGGATGAGGGCTACACCTTC	CASSQVGDEGYTF
NA	TRBV5-1	NA	TRBJ1-1	TGCGCCAGCAGCTTCTTACAGGGTGGCATGAACACTGAAGCTTTCTTT	CASSFLQGGMNTEAFF
NA	TRBV25-1	NA	TRBJ2-1	TGTGCCAGCAGTCCCAGCGGGTCCTACAATGAGCAGTTCTTC	CASSPSGSYNEQFF
TRBD2	TRBV7-6	NA	TRBJ2-2	TGTGCCAGCAGCTTACAACCCCTAGCGGGAGGTCCCGGGGAGCTGTTTTTT	CASSLQPLAGGPGELFF
TRBD1	TRBV7-8	NA	TRBJ1-5	TGTGCCAGCAGCTTAGAGACAGGGAGAAGTCAGCCCCAGCATTTT	CASSLETGRSQPQHF
TRBD1	TRBV19	NA	TRBJ2-1	TGTGCCAGTAGGCAAGAACAGGGGGCAGGAAATGAGCAGTTCTTC	CASRQEQGAGNEQFF
TRBD2	TRBV24-1	NA	TRBJ2-1	TGTGCCACCAGTGACCCCGGGACTAGGGGTTTCGATGAGCAGTTCTTC	CATSDPGTRGFDEQFF
NA	TRBV6-5	NA	TRBJ2-7	TGTGCCAGCAGTTACTCTGGGGGCCCACCTTCCTACGAGCAGTACTTC	CASSYSGGPPSYEQYF
TRBD1	TRBV5-4	NA	TRBJ2-7	TGTGCCAGCAGCTCCCGGGACAGGGTCGAGCAGTACTTC	CASSSRDRVEQYF
TRBD1	TRBV6-4	once	TRBJ1-5	TGTGCCAGCAGTGACTCGTTCAGGGGGAGCAATCAGCCCCAGCATTTT	CASSDSFRGSNQPQHF
TRBD1	TRBV19	NA	TRBJ2-5	TGTGCCAGTAGTAAGGACAGGATCCAAGAGACCCAGTACTTC	CASSKDRIQETQYF
TRBD1	TRBV18	NA	TRBJ2-7	TGTGCCAGCTCACAAATATCCGGGACAGGGGGCGGCGAGCAGTACTTC	CASSQISGTGGGEQYF
NA	TRBV5-1	NA	TRBJ2-1	TGCGCCAGCAAGGTAGGTAGCGGATCCTACAATGAGCAGTTCTTC	CASKVGSGSYNEQFF
TRBD1	TRBV11-2	NA	TRBJ1-3	TGTGCCAGCAGCTACACAGGGGTTGGAAACACCATATATTTT	CASSYTGVGNTIYF
NA	TRBV6-5	NA	TRBJ1-6	TGTGCCAGCAAATTGAGGGAGGGGGGTAATTCACCCCTCCACTTT	CASKLREGGNSPLHF
NA	TRBV6-5	NA	TRBJ2-7	TGTGCCAGCAGAAGGGACACCTACGAGCAGTACTTC	CASRRDTYEQYF